This T cell receptor (beta chain) was observed in a study of glioma-infiltrating T cells. Using RNA template, CDR3s of TCR alpha and beta were amplified with iRepertoire arm-PCR. Tissue mRNA or PBMC total RNA, about 85-400 ng, went into one-step reverse transcription and amplification. One entry per CDR3 protein, called by TCRdb with MiXCR from the multiplex PCR reads. The table records about 190,000 distinct CDR3 sequences, 25% to 35% of them present only once. About this clonotype: Its antigen is not known.

Trimming stripped 1 base from V and 6 bases from J, with 16 bases between. The CDR3 runs 15 residues. CDR1 and CDR2 (germline): KGHSH, LQKENI. Study-wide results and limits: Tissue and blood shared very few CDR3 sequences.

The clonotype originates from a human donor with low-grade glioma or glioblastoma, undergoing nonglioma brain surgery, or in good health (not recorded which). The sample consisted of glioma tissue, nonneoplastic brain tissue, or PBMCs (not recorded which). The chain joins TRBV18 to TRBJ2-7, with TRBD2 as a possible D gene (6 bases). The CDR3 reads CASSPQSPRDIEQYF. DNA for the CDR3: TGTGCCAGCTCACCACAATCTCCGCGGGATATCGAGCAGTACTTC.